The 15 T cell receptor beta chains below all came from one sample that was sequenced in a study of radiation and T cells in renal cell carcinoma. Time point meaning: baseline pretreatment blood. This sample's treatment: 15 Gy SBRT to primary tumor, nephrectomy 4 weeks later. This table comes from immunoSEQ multiplex PCR, and its TCRdb copy is limited to in-frame clones, with some not included. The table lists approximately 100,000 clones, 86% of them singletons. The sample consisted of blood, taken from a patient whose treatment included radiotherapy and nephrectomy. The receptors here all came from a man over 45 with renal cell carcinoma.

This clone was observed once. This sequence joins TRBV5-4 and TRBJ2-6; TRBD2 is a possible D gene (5 bases). This CDR3 contains 18 residues. Trimming left V 0 bases short and J 0 bases short, with 13 bases between. The germline V gene has CDR1 SGHNT and CDR2 YYREEE (reference sequence). This CDR3 reads CASSLVPRASSGANVLTF. In DNA, the CDR3 is TGTGCCAGCAGCTTGGTTCCGCGGGCCAGCTCTGGGGCCAACGTCCTGACTTTC.

The genes are TRBV5-1 and TRBJ2-2; 7 nucleotides agree with TRBD2. The junction had 12 bases not matched to a gene; V was cut back by 4 bases and J by 0 bases. The CDR3 sequence is 18 residues long. The germline gives CDR1 SGHRS, CDR2 YFSETQ. The CDR3 DNA sequence: TGCGCCAGCAGCCAGGGAGGGTTTGGTACCACGAACACCGGGGAGCTGTTTTTT. This codes for CASSQGGFGTTNTGELFF.

The sample holds a few counts of this clone. The CDR3 protein is CASSLNGRGQYF. The CDR3 nucleotides are TGTGCCAGCAGCTTGAACGGGAGGGGCCAGTACTTC. This chain links TRBV7-2 with TRBJ2-5, with 8 bases aligning to TRBD2. This CDR3 spans 12 amino acids. Looked up from germline, CDR1 is SGHTA and CDR2 is FQGNSA. V trimming: 3 bases; J trimming: 10 bases; junction bases outside the gene matches: 4.

V usage is TRBV7-6 and J usage is TRBJ2-3; 8 bases agree with TRBD2. With V trimmed by 0 bases and J by 4 bases, 0 bases remained unmatched. Germline V gene data show CDR1 as SGHVS and CDR2 as FNYEAQ. The CDR3 runs 14 residues. The CDR3 DNA follows: TGTGCCAGCAGCTTAGCCGGGGGGGCAGATACGCAGTATTTT. It encodes CASSLAGGADTQYF.

This clone appeared a few times. V and J are TRBV29-1 and TRBJ1-4; possibly TRBD1 for D (5 bases). The V gene's germline CDR1 is SQVTM and CDR2 ANQGSEA. V lost 5 bases and J 3 bases, leaving 13 bases between the germline ends. This CDR3 spans 14 amino acids. The CDR3 spells CSVLGDGANEKLFF. The CDR3 coding sequence is TGCAGCGTTTTGGGGGACGGGGCTAATGAAAAACTGTTTTTT.

The chain combines TRBV2 with TRBJ2-1, with 9 bases fitting TRBD1. The germline V gene encodes CDR1 SNHLY and CDR2 FYNNEI. This CDR3 has 14 amino acids. Trimming removed 10 bases from V and 4 bases from J; junction bases left unmatched: 8. Here the CDR3 DNA reads TGTGCCACCAGGCCCGGGACAGGGTACAATGAGCAGTTCTTC. It encodes CATRPGTGYNEQFF.

This rearrangement joins TRBV7-2 to TRBJ2-4; D is unclear. The germline V gene has CDR1 SGHTA and CDR2 FQGNSA. V was clipped by 4 bases and J by 6 bases, with 16 bases between them. CDR3 size: 15 residues. The CDR3: CASSSTSNTGNIQYF. In nucleotides, the CDR3 is TGTGCCAGCAGCTCGACGAGCAACACGGGAAACATTCAGTACTTC.

The V and J genes are TRBV19 and TRBJ1-1; tentatively, D is TRBD1 (6 bases). Between the trimmed V and J ends, which lost 6 bases and 4 bases, there was a span of 12 bases. The CDR3 is 13 residues long. Germline assignment: CDR1 LNHDA and CDR2 SQIVND (reference sequence). The CDR3 loop reads CASSLGHFTEAFF. CDR3 nucleotide sequence: TGTGCCAGTAGCCTGGGACACTTCACTGAAGCTTTCTTT. Supplemented by reference TRBV19 and TRBJ1-1, the full variable domain reads DGGITQSPKYLFRKEGQNVTLSCEQNLNHDAMYWYRQDPGQGLRLIYYSQIVNDFQKGDIAEGYSVSREKKESFPLTVTSAQKNPTAFYLCASSLGHFTEAFFGQGTRLTVV.

The genes are TRBV7-3 and TRBJ2-5; 9 bases are a match to TRBD2. With 5 bases clipped from V and 4 bases from J, the junction kept 14 bases outside the gene matches. The CDR3 spans 17 residues. Germline loops: CDR1 SGHTA, CDR2 FQGTGA. CDR3 DNA sequence: TGTGCCAGCAGCAAAGGGGCGGCGGGAGGGCCAGGAGAGACCCAGTACTTC. Protein sequence: CASSKGAAGGPGETQYF.

The chain is built from TRBV30 and TRBJ2-2; 9 bases are a match to TRBD1. This CDR3 comprises 13 residues. Germline V CDR1 and CDR2: GTSNPN, SVGIG (reference sequence). V lost 5 bases, J lost 6 bases, and 4 bases stayed unmatched. The CDR3 protein is CAWVTGGAGELFF. CDR3 bases: TGTGCCTGGGTGACAGGGGGGGCCGGGGAGCTGTTTTTT.

The table lists this clone with a count of one. The V and J genes are TRBV7-2 and TRBJ1-1, with 7 bases matching TRBD1. This CDR3 spans 14 amino acids. The V segment lost 5 bases and the J segment 1 base; nucleotides outside the gene matches: 4. Germline assignment: CDR1 SGHTA and CDR2 FQGNSA. The CDR3: CASSARTGNTEAFF. In DNA, the CDR3 is TGTGCCAGCAGCGCCCGGACAGGGAACACTGAAGCTTTCTTT.

This clone was observed once. The gene calls are TRBV5-1 and TRBJ2-1; a weak D match, TRBD2 (6 bases). Germline-derived CDR1 and CDR2 are SGHRS and YFSETQ. The CDR3 length is 14 residues. Trimming stripped 2 bases from V and 5 bases from J, with 11 bases between. CDR3: CASSFGSGDNEQFF. Written as DNA, the CDR3 is TGCGCCAGCAGCTTCGGATCGGGAGACAATGAGCAGTTCTTC.

This sequence joins TRBV25-1 and TRBJ2-2; no firm D call. The CDR3 is made up of 11 amino acids. V was pared by 8 bases and J by 3 bases, with 4 bases between. Germline CDR1 MGHDK, CDR2 SYGVNS. The CDR3 loop reads CASSHTGELFF. The CDR3 nucleotides are TGTGCCAGCTCCCACACCGGGGAGCTGTTTTTT.

The chain couples TRBV5-1 to TRBJ2-3, with TRBD2 matching 14 bases. This CDR3 spans 15 amino acids. V lost 6 bases, J lost 8 bases, and 8 bases stayed unmatched. Germline lookup yields CDR1 SGHRS and CDR2 YFSETQ. The CDR3 bases are TGCGCCAGCACGGGGACTAGCGGGAGTATGAGTACGCAGTATTTT. Translation gives CASTGTSGSMSTQYF.

The chain couples TRBV30 to TRBJ1-6, with TRBD1 as a possible D gene (5 bases). The CDR3 is 14 amino acids. Germline CDR1 GTSNPN, CDR2 SVGIG (reference sequence). Trimming removed 5 bases at V and 9 bases at J, with 17 bases between. This CDR3 is CAWELGPAGSPLHF. CDR3 coding DNA: TGTGCCTGGGAGTTGGGACCGGCGGGTTCACCCCTCCACTTT.